This T cell receptor (beta chain) derives from a study of T cells in Graves' hyperthyroidism and ophthalmopathy. This clonotype was seen repeatedly, ten times or more. Its target is unknown. This CDR3 has 15 amino acids. V dropped 5 bases and J dropped 2; count of bases not matched to a gene: 1. General study findings and limits: Blood also contained most expanded thyroid clonotypes above 0.001.

Amplified regions were TCR beta CDR3 sequences from RNA transcripts. The primer set for the first-round RT-PCR of the TCR CDR3 was HTBI. MiXCR, applied by TCRdb to the multiplex PCR reads, yields one record per CDR3 protein. Of a few hundred thousand distinct CDR3 sequences listed, over 15% are singletons. For Graves' hyperthyroidism to be stable, ophthalmopathy could not progress within 18 months. The gene calls are TRBV12-3 or TRBV12-4 and TRBJ2-3, with 13 bases that match TRBD2. The sequence came from a woman in her 50s with Graves' hyperthyroidism. The source material was blood. CDR3 sequence reads: CASSGLAGVTDTQYF. For the CDR3, the DNA is TGTGCCAGCAGTGGACTAGCGGGGGTCACAGATACGCAGTATTTT.